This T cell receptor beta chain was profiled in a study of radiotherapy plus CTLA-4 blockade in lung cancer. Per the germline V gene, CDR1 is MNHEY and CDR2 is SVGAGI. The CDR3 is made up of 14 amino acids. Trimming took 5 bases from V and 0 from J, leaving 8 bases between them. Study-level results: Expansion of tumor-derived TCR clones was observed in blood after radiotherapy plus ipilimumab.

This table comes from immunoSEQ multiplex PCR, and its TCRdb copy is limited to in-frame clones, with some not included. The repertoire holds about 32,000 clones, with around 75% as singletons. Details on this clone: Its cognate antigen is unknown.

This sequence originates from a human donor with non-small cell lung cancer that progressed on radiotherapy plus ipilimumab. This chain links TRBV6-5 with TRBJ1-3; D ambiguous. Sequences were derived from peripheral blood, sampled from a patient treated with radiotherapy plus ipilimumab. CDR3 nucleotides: TGTGCCAGCAGTCAGAAGCTCTCTGGAAACACCATATATTTT. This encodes CASSQKLSGNTIYF.